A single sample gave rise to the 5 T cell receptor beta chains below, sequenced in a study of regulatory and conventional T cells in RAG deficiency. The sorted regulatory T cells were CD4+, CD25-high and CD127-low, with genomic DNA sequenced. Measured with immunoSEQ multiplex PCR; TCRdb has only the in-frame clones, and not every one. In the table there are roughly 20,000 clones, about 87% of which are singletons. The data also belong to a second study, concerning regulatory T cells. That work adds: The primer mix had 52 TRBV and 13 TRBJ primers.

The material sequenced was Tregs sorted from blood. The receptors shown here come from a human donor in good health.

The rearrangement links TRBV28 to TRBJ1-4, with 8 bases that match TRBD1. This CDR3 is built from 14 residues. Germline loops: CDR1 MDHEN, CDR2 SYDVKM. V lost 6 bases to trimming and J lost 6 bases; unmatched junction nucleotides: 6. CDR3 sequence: CASSQDRAYEKLFF. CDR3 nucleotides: TGTGCCAGCAGCCAGGACAGGGCTTATGAAAAACTGTTTTTT.

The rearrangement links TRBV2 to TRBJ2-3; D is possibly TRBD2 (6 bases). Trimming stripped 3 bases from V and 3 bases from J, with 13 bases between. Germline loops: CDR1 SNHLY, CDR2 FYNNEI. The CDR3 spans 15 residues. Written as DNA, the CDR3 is TGTGCCAGCAGTGAGGGGGGTGAGGCTACAGATACGCAGTATTTT. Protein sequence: CASSEGGEATDTQYF.

The CDR3 DNA reads as TGTGCCACCAGCGCCCGACTAGCGGGGCTCGCCGGGGAGCTGTTTTTT. Translating gives CATSARLAGLAGELFF. The chain couples TRBV15 to TRBJ2-2; 11 bases fit TRBD2. The junction had 8 bases not matched to a gene; V was cut back by 5 bases and J by 6 bases. The CDR3 consists of 16 residues. The germline V gene encodes CDR1 LNHNV and CDR2 YYDKDF (reference sequence).

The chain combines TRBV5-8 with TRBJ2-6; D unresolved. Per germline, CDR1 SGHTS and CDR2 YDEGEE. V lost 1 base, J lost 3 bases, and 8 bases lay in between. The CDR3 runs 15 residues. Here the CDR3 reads CASSLRSSGANVLTF. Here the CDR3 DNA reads TGTGCCAGCAGCTTGCGTAGTAGTGGGGCCAACGTCCTGACTTTC.

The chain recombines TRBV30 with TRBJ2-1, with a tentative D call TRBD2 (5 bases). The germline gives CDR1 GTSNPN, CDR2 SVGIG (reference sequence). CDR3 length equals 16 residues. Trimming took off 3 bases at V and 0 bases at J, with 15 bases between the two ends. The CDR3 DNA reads TGTGCCTGGAGCCGAGGATTGGGGAGCTCCTACAATGAGCAGTTCTTC. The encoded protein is CAWSRGLGSSYNEQFF.